This T cell receptor beta chain came from a study of blood T cell repertoires in COVID-19. The assay was immunoSEQ multiplex PCR, and TCRdb's table has in-frame clones only and misses some. The table shows about 110,000 clones, with about 85% occurring only once. This clone is a singleton in its sample. The CDR3 loop spans 15 amino acids. Trimming cost V 1 base and J 6 bases, with 16 bases left between them. Germline assignment: CDR1 LNHNV and CDR2 YYDKDF (reference sequence). The clonotype originates from a human donor in a cohort sampled during active COVID-19. The V and J genes are TRBV15 and TRBJ2-7, with D maybe TRBD1 (6 bases). The sequenced sample was peripheral blood. CDR3 sequence: CATSRGQQGSFEQYF. CDR3 in DNA: TGTGCCACCAGCAGAGGGCAACAGGGCTCGTTCGAGCAGTACTTC.